This entry lists 8 T cell receptor beta chains sequenced from one sample in a study of regulatory T cells in long-lasting Graves disease. Time point noted: newly diagnosed GD, antithyroid drugs for less than 3 months. RNA isolated from PBMCs was used to make the TCR library. Through Arm-PCR of CDR3 regions and iRepertoire HTBI primers, TCR beta libraries were built. Each CDR3 protein is one row after TCRdb ran MiXCR on the multiplex PCR reads. The sample lists roughly 400,000 distinct CDR3 sequences, around 17% occurring once. The same specimen was also included in a second study, on T cells in Graves' hyperthyroidism and ophthalmopathy.

This specimen was peripheral blood mononuclear cells (PBMCs), taken at new diagnosis, from a patient treated with antithyroid drugs. These receptors all come from a woman under 30 with Graves disease.

CDR3 nucleotide sequence: TGTGCCAGCAGCCCCTTGAGGACTAGTATTTCCGGGGAGCTGTTTTTT. This translates into CASSPLRTSISGELFF. This sequence joins TRBV7-2 and TRBJ2-2, with TRBD2 matching over 7 bases. Looked up from germline, CDR1 is SGHTA and CDR2 is FQGNSA. The length of the CDR3 is 16 residues. The trim removed 5 bases at V and 6 bases at J, leaving 12 bases unmatched. Looking up the rest from reference TRBV7-2 and TRBJ2-2 gives the full variable domain: GAGVSQSPSNKVTEKGKDVELRCDPISGHTALYWYRQSLGQGLEFLIYFQGNSAPDKSGLPSDRFSAERTGGSVSTLTIQRTQQEDSAVYLCASSPLRTSISGELFFGEGSRLTVL.

Many counts were recorded for this clonotype. This sequence joins TRBV7-3 and TRBJ2-5; 7 positions agree with TRBD1. Germline V lookup: CDR1 SGHTA, CDR2 FQGTGA. The length of the CDR3 is 15 residues. The junction had 8 bases not matched to a gene; V was cut back by 5 bases and J by 2 bases. CDR3 residues: CASSQFGTVQETQYF. For the CDR3, the DNA is TGTGCCAGCAGCCAATTCGGGACAGTTCAAGAGACCCAGTACTTC.

Points on this clonotype: A much larger clone lies a single base off, so this may be a read error. The chain joins TRBV28 to TRBJ2-2, with TRBD1 matching over 10 bases. CDR1 MDHEN and CDR2 SYDVKM come from the germline V gene. The CDR3 totals 16 residues. Here the CDR3 reads CASSRDRGLFTGELVF. DNA for the CDR3: TGTGCCAGCAGCAGAGACAGGGGGCTGTTCACCGGGGAGCTGGTTTTT.

The genes are TRBV7-9 and TRBJ2-5, with 7 bases aligning to TRBD1. This CDR3 has 17 amino acids. Germline V lookup: CDR1 SEHNR, CDR2 FQNEAQ (reference sequence). Unmatched junction bases numbered 10, after V lost 1 base and J lost 2 bases. The CDR3 is CASSLGQGLIRQETQYF. The CDR3 DNA sequence: TGTGCCAGCAGCTTAGGACAGGGTTTGATTAGGCAAGAGACCCAGTACTTC.

In DNA form, the CDR3 reads TGTGCCAGCAGCCAAGCCGTAAGACTAGCGGGAGGGTACAATGAGCAGTTCTTC. Amino acid sequence: CASSQAVRLAGGYNEQFF. This chain uses TRBV3-1 with TRBJ2-1; 14 positions agree with TRBD2. V was clipped by 1 base and J by 4 bases; unmatched bases: 6. CDR1 is LGHDT and CDR2 is YNNKEL in the germline V gene (reference sequence). This CDR3 has 18 amino acids.

The V call is TRBV4-1, the J call TRBJ1-4; D remains ambiguous. Germline CDR1 is MGHRA and CDR2 is YSYEKL. The V end lost 0 bases, the J end lost 8 bases, and 13 bases lay between the germline ends. The length of the CDR3 is 15 residues. CDR3 DNA sequence: TGCGCCAGCAGCCAAGATGCGGGGTTCCTGGAAAAACTGTTTTTT. Its protein product is CASSQDAGFLEKLFF.

This clonotype was picked up a small number of times. The J gene is TRBJ1-4, the V gene TRBV6-5; no definite D call. Per the germline V gene, CDR1 is MNHEY and CDR2 is SVGAGI. The length of the CDR3 is 16 residues. Trimming took 2 bases from V and 2 from J, leaving 12 bases between them. CDR3 nucleotide sequence: TGTGCCAGCAGTTACACTATAGGGCCGACTAATGAAAAACTGTTTTTT. This codes for CASSYTIGPTNEKLFF.

The chain combines TRBV6-5 with TRBJ1-6; the D gene is possibly TRBD1 (6 bases). This CDR3 comprises 17 residues. V lost 2 bases and J lost 10, with 21 bases in between. Germline CDR1 is MNHEY and CDR2 is SVGAGI. The CDR3 loop reads CASSYGIGGPRGSPLHF. CDR3 DNA sequence: TGTGCCAGCAGTTACGGGATTGGGGGGCCCAGGGGATCACCCCTCCACTTT.